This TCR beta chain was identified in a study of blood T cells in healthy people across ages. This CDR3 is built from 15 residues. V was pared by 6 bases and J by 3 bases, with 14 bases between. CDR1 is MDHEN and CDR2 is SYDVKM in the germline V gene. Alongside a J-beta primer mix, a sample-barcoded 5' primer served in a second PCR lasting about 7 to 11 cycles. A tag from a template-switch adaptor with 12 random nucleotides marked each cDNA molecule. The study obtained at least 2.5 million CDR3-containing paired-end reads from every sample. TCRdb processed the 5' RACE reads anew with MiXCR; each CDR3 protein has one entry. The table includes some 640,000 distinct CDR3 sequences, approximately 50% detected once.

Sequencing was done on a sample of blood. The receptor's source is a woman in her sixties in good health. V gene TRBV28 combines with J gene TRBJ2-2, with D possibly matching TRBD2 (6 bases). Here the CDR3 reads CASSLTRLHTGELFF. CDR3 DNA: TGTGCCAGCAGCCTGACTAGATTGCACACCGGGGAGCTGTTTTTT.